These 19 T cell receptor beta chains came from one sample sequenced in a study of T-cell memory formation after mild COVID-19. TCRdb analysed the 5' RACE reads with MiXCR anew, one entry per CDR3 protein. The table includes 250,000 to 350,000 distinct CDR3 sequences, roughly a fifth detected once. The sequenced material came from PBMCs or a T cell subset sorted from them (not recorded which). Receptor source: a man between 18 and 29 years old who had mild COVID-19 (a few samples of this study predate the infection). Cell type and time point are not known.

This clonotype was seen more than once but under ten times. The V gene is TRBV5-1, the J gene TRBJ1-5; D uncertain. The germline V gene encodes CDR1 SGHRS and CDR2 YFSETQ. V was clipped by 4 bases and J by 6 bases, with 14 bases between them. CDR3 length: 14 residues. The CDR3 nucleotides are TGCGCCAGCAGCCCCGGCGGGGTCGGTCAGCCCCAGCATTTT. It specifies CASSPGGVGQPQHF.

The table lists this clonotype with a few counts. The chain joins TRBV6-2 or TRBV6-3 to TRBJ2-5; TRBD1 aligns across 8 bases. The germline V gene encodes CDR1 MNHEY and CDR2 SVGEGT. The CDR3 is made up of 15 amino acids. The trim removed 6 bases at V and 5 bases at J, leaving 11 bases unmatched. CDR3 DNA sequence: TGTGCCAGCAGCCGCGGACAGGGCTTAGACGAGACCCAGTACTTC. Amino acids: CASSRGQGLDETQYF.

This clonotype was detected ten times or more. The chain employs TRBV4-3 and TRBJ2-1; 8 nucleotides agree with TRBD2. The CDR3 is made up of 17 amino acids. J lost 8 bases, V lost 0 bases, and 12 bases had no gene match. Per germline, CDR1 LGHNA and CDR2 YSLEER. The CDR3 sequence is CASSQDPLRGGFDEQFF. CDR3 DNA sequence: TGCGCCAGCAGCCAAGACCCTCTCCGCGGGGGGTTCGATGAGCAGTTCTTC.

CDR3 sequence: CASSVRGTGRTDTQYF. CDR3 bases: TGTGCCAGCAGCGTGCGCGGGACAGGGCGCACAGATACGCAGTATTTT. This chain joins TRBV7-2 and TRBJ2-3; 9 nucleotides match TRBD1. Trimming cost V 5 bases and J 1 base; bases outside gene matches: 7. Germline CDR1 SGHTA, CDR2 FQGNSA. The CDR3 is 16 residues long.

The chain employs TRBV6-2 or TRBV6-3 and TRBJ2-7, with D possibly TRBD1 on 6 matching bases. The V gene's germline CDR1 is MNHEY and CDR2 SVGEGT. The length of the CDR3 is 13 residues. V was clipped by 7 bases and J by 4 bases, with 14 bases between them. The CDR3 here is CASNLRDTYEQYF. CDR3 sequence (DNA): TGTGCCAGCAACCTCCGGGACACATACGAGCAGTACTTC.

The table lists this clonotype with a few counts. The CDR3: CASSIKKGLAEDTGELFF. The CDR3 nucleotides read TGTGCCAGTAGTATTAAGAAAGGCCTAGCGGAAGACACCGGGGAGCTGTTTTTT. The V and J genes are TRBV19 and TRBJ2-2, with 7 bases aligning to TRBD2. Germline trimming cut 3 bases from V and 3 bases from J; bases unmatched to any gene: 13. The CDR3 runs to 18 residues. Germline V CDR1 and CDR2: LNHDA, SQIVND (reference sequence). Together with reference TRBV19 and TRBJ2-2, the CDR3 gives the full variable domain: DGGITQSPKYLFRKEGQNVTLSCEQNLNHDAMYWYRQDPGQGLRLIYYSQIVNDFQKGDIAEGYSVSREKKESFPLTVTSAQKNPTAFYLCASSIKKGLAEDTGELFFGEGSRLTVL.

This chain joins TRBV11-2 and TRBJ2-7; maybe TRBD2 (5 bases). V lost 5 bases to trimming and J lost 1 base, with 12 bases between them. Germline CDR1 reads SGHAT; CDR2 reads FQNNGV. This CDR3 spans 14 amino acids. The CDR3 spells CASSTLLVSYEQYV. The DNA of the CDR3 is TGTGCCAGCAGCACCCTACTAGTTTCCTACGAGCAGTACGTC.

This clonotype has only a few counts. The CDR3 reads CASRTWAGFATEAFF. The DNA for the CDR3 is TGTGCCAGCAGGACCTGGGCAGGGTTCGCCACTGAAGCTTTCTTT. The V and J genes are TRBV7-2 and TRBJ1-1, with D perhaps matching TRBD1 (5 bases). Trimming removed 6 bases from V and 4 bases from J, with 18 bases in between. CDR3 length equals 15 residues. Germline CDR1 reads SGHTA; CDR2 reads FQGNSA. The whole variable domain, remainder taken from reference TRBV7-2 and TRBJ1-1, is GAGVSQSPSNKVTEKGKDVELRCDPISGHTALYWYRQSLGQGLEFLIYFQGNSAPDKSGLPSDRFSAERTGGSVSTLTIQRTQQEDSAVYLCASRTWAGFATEAFFGQGTRLTVV.

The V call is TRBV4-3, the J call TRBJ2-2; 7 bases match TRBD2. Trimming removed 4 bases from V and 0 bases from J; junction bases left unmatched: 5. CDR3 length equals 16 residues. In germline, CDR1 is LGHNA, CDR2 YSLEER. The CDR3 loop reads CASSLQAGTNTGELFF. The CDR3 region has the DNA TGCGCCAGCAGCCTCCAAGCGGGGACGAACACCGGGGAGCTGTTTTTT.

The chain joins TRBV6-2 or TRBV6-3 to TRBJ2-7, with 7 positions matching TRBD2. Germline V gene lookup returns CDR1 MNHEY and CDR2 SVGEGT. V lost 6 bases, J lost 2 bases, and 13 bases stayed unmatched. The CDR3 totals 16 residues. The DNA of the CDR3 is TGTGCCAGCAGCTCTCGCAGCGGGATGCTACCCTACGAGCAGTACGTC. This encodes CASSSRSGMLPYEQYV.

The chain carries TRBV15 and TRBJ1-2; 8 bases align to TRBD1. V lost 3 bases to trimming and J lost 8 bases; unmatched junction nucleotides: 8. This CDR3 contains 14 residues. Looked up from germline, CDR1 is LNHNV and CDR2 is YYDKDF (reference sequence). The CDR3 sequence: CATSSVRTGLGYTF. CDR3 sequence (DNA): TGTGCCACCAGCAGCGTCCGGACAGGGTTGGGCTACACCTTC.

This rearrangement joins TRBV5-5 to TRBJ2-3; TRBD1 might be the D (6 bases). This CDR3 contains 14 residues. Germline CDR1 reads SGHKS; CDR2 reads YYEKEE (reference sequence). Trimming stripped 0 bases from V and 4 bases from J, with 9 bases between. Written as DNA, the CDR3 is TGTGCCAGCAGCTTGGAAGGGGGTGCAGATACGCAGTATTTT. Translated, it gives CASSLEGGADTQYF.

The CDR3 loop is CASSQPTTGYNEQFF. The CDR3 region has the DNA TGTGCCAGCAGCCAGCCAACGACAGGTTACAATGAGCAGTTCTTC. This chain uses TRBV14 with TRBJ2-1; tentatively, D is TRBD1 (6 bases). Germline CDR1 is SGHDN and CDR2 is FVKESK. The CDR3 contains 15 residues. V was pared by 3 bases and J by 4 bases, with 13 bases between.

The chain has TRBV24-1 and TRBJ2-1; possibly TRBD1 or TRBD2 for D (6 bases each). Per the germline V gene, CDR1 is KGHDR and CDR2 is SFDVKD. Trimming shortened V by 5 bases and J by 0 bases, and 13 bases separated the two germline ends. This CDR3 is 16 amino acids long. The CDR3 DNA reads TGTGCCACCAGTGGGATGGGGGGCCGCTCCTACAATGAGCAGTTCTTC. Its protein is CATSGMGGRSYNEQFF.

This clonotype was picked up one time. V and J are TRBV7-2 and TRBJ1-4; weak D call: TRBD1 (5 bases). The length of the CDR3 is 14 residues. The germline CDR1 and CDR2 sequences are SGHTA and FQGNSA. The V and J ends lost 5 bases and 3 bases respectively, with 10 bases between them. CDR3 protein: CASSPGYANEKLFF. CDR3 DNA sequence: TGTGCCAGCAGCCCAGGGTACGCTAATGAAAAACTGTTTTTT. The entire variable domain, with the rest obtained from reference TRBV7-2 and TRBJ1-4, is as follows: GAGVSQSPSNKVTEKGKDVELRCDPISGHTALYWYRQSLGQGLEFLIYFQGNSAPDKSGLPSDRFSAERTGGSVSTLTIQRTQQEDSAVYLCASSPGYANEKLFFGSGTQLSVL.

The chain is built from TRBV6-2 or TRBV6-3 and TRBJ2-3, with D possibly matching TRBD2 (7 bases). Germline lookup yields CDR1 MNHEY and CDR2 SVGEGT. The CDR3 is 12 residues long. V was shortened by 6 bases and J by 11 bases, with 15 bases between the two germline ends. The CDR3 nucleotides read TGTGCCAGCAGGAACAGGGAGGGAAAGCAGTATTTT. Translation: CASRNREGKQYF.

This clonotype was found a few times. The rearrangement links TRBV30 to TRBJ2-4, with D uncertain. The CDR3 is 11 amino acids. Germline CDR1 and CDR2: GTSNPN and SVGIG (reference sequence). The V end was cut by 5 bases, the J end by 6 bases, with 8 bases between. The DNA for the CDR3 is TGTGCCTGGGCGGCAGGAAACATTCAGTACTTC. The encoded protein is CAWAAGNIQYF.

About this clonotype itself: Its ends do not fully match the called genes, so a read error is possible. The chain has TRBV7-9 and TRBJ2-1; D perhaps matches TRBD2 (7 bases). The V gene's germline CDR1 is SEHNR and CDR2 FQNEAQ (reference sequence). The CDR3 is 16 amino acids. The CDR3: CASSLAGGPSYTEQFF. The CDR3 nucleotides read TGTGCCAGCAGCTTAGCCGGGGGGCCCTCCTACACTGAGCAGTTCTTC.

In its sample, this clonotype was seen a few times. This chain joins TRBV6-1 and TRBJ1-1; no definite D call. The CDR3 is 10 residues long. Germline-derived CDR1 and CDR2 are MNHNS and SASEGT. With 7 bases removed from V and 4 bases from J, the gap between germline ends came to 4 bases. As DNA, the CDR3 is TGTGCCAGCACCATCACTGAAGCTTTCTTT. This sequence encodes CASTITEAFF.